This T cell receptor (beta chain) was recorded in a study of T cells in localized non-small cell lung cancer. Study results and caveats: Maximal T cell clonality occurred in uninvolved adjacent lung, with tumor ranking below it.

Profiling relied on immunoSEQ multiplex PCR, and the TCRdb table lists in-frame clones only, not all of them. The repertoire holds about 21,000 clones, with 70% to 85% as singletons. Deletions cut 7 bases from V and 3 bases from J, with 20 bases between. The CDR3 contains 16 residues. CDR1 SGHTA and CDR2 FQGNSA come from the germline V gene. For this clone: The target antigen is unknown.

This chain joins TRBV7-2 and TRBJ2-3; a weak D match, TRBD1 (6 bases). This sequence was found in a man between 40 and 75 years old with stage I lung adenocarcinoma. The sample here was peripheral blood, taken before any cancer treatment. Here the CDR3 reads CASTGWGGGPTDTQYF. The CDR3 bases are TGTGCCAGCACCGGCTGGGGTGGGGGCCCGACAGATACGCAGTATTTT.